The clone carrying this T cell receptor (beta chain) was seen many times. Antigen specificity is unknown. According to the study, TCR beta libraries were built with iRepertoire HTBI primers and CDR3-region Arm-PCR. TCRdb ran MiXCR on the multiplex PCR reads and lists one entry per CDR3 protein. In the table there are a few hundred thousand distinct CDR3 sequences, roughly a fifth of which are singletons. The data were obtained in a study of regulatory T cells in long-lasting Graves disease. Time point reported: newly diagnosed GD, antithyroid drugs for less than 3 months. PBMC RNA served as the TCR library source. Staff drew around 8.5 milliliters of peripheral blood into EDTA tubes. Study-wide findings and caveats: Persistent disease favored TRBV28, TRBJ1-2 and TRBJ2-5. Graves' patients with persistent disease showed TCR diversity lower than patients newly diagnosed.

Between the trimmed V and J ends, which lost 5 bases and 7 bases, there was a span of 11 bases. This CDR3 spans 12 amino acids. From germline, CDR1 is SGHTA and CDR2 FQGNSA. The sequences come from peripheral blood mononuclear cells (PBMCs), collected at new diagnosis, from a patient treated with antithyroid drugs. V is TRBV7-2 and J is TRBJ2-5, with D perhaps matching TRBD2 (5 bases). The sequence was obtained from a female donor with Graves disease. The CDR3 region is CASSRREGTQYF. The CDR3 DNA follows: TGTGCCAGCAGCCGCAGAGAGGGGACCCAGTACTTC.